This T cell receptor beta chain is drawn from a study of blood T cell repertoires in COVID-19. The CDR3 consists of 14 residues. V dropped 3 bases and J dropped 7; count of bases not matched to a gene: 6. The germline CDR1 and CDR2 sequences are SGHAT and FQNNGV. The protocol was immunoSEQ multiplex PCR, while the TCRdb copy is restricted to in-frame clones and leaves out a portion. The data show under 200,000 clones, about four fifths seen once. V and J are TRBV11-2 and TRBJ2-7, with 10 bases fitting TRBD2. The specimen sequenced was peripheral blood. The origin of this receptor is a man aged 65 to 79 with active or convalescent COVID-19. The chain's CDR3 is CASSLTSGLLEQYF. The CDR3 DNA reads TGTGCCAGCAGCTTGACTAGCGGGCTCCTTGAGCAGTACTTC.